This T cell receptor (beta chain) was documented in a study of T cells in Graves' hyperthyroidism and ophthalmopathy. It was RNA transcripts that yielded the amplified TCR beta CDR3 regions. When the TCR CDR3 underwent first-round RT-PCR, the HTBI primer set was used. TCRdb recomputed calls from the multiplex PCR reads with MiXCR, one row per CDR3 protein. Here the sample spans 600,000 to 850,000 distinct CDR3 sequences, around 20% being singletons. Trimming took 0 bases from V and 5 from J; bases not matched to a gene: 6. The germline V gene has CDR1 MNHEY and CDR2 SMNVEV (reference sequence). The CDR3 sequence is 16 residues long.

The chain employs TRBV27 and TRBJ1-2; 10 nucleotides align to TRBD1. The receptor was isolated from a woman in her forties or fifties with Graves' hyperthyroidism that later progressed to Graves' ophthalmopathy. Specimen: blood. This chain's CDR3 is CASSLSGQGVFYGYTF. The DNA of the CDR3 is TGTGCCAGCAGTTTATCCGGACAGGGGGTGTTTTATGGCTACACCTTC.